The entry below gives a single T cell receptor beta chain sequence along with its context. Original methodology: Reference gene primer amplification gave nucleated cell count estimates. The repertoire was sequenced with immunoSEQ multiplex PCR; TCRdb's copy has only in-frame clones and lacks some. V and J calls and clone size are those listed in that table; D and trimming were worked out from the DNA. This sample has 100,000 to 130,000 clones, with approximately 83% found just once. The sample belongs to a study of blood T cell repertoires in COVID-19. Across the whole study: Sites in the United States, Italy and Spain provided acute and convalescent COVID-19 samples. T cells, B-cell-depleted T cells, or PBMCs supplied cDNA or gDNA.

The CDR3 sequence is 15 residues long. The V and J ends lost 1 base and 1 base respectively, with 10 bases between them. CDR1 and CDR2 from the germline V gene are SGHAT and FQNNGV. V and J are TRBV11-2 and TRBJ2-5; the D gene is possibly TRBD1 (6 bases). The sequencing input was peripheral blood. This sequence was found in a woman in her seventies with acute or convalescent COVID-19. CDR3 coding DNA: TGTGCCAGCAGCTTAGGAGACAGGTTCCAAGAGACCCAGTACTTC. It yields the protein CASSLGDRFQETQYF. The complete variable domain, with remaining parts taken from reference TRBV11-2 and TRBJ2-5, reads EAGVAQSPRYKIIEKRQSVAFWCNPISGHATLYWYQQILGQGPKLLIQFQNNGVVDDSQLPKDRFSAERLKGVDSTLKIQPAKLEDSAVYLCASSLGDRFQETQYFGPGTRLLVL.